These 13 T cell receptor beta chains came from one sample sequenced in a study of CD8 T cells in ankylosing spondylitis. TCRdb reprocessed the 5' RACE reads with MiXCR, giving one entry per CDR3 protein. In the table there are 150,000 to 200,000 distinct CDR3 sequences, more than 9% of which are singletons. Sequencing was done on a sample of blood, either unsorted or a sorted T cell fraction (not recorded which). The receptors were gathered from a male donor with ankylosing spondylitis or in good health (not recorded which).

This clonotype was detected many times. The junction departs from the called germline gene at one end, perhaps through a read error. The chain couples TRBV20-1 to TRBJ1-4, with TRBD1 matching over 7 bases. The length of the CDR3 is 11 residues. The germline V gene encodes CDR1 DFQATT and CDR2 SNEGSKA (reference sequence). The CDR3 reads CSAEPVSGTVF. Here the CDR3 DNA reads TGCAGTGCCGAACCCGTATCCGGGACAGTTTTT.

This clonotype was detected many times. The V gene is TRBV28, the J gene TRBJ1-5; TRBD1 agrees at 9 bases. The CDR3 sequence is 16 residues long. With V trimmed by 6 bases and J by 0 bases, 6 bases remained unmatched. Germline V gives CDR1 MDHEN, CDR2 SYDVKM. The CDR3 DNA is TGTGCCAGCAGCAAAGGACAGGGGTATAGCAATCAGCCCCAGCATTTT. It translates to CASSKGQGYSNQPQHF.

There are many counts of this clonotype. V and J are TRBV5-1 and TRBJ2-7, with 7 bases lining up with TRBD2. Germline V gene lookup returns CDR1 SGHRS and CDR2 YFSETQ. The CDR3 covers 16 residues. V was clipped by 3 bases and J by 0 bases; unmatched bases: 9. This chain's CDR3 is CASSSGGTAISYEQYF. The DNA for the CDR3 is TGCGCCAGCAGCTCCGGGGGGACCGCTATCTCCTACGAGCAGTACTTC.

CDR3 bases: TGCAGTGCCCCCGACAGGGTTCGCCCCTACGAGCAGTACTTC. Protein sequence: CSAPDRVRPYEQYF. The J gene is TRBJ2-7, the V gene TRBV20-1; 7 positions match TRBD1. Germline V CDR1 and CDR2: DFQATT, SNEGSKA (reference sequence). The CDR3 sequence is 14 residues long. After removal of 6 bases from V and 2 bases from J, the junction contained 10 bases not matched to a gene.

This clonotype has a count of ten or more. The V call is TRBV4-3, the J call TRBJ1-6; the D is unclear. V was trimmed by 0 bases and J by 0 bases, leaving 15 bases between them. This CDR3 contains 19 residues. In germline, CDR1 is LGHNA, CDR2 YSLEER. The CDR3 DNA is TGCGCCAGCAGCCAAGAAGACCCCCGCTTAGACTCCTATAATTCACCCCTCCACTTT. Translation: CASSQEDPRLDSYNSPLHF.

This clonotype was counted many times. This chain joins TRBV9 and TRBJ1-5; no definite D call. The CDR3 extends over 14 amino acids. V shed 3 bases and J shed 1 base, with 8 bases lying between them. Germline V CDR1 and CDR2: SGDLS, YYNGEE. CDR3 DNA: TGTGCCAGCAGCGACACCCCAAGCAATCAGCCCCAGCATTTT. Protein: CASSDTPSNQPQHF.

Ten or more counts support this clonotype. This chain connects TRBV4-1 to TRBJ1-1, with 10 bases lining up with TRBD1. Germline-derived CDR1 and CDR2 are MGHRA and YSYEKL. Unmatched junction bases numbered 9, after V lost 5 bases and J lost 6 bases. The CDR3 runs to 15 residues. DNA of the CDR3: TGCGCCAGCAGCTTACGGACAGGGGGTAGGTCTGAAGCTTTCTTT. Its protein product is CASSLRTGGRSEAFF.

This clonotype came up many times. The gene calls are TRBV5-1 and TRBJ2-7; 7 bases are a match to TRBD2. The CDR3 consists of 14 residues. Germline trimming cut 2 bases from V and 2 bases from J; bases unmatched to any gene: 4. The germline V gene has CDR1 SGHRS and CDR2 YFSETQ. The CDR3 region is CASSFTRGTYEQYF. The CDR3 DNA sequence: TGCGCCAGCAGCTTTACGCGGGGGACCTACGAGCAGTACTTC.

The chain recombines TRBV10-1 with TRBJ1-1, with D unresolved. Germline loops: CDR1 WNHNN, CDR2 SYGVQD (reference sequence). The ends were cut back, 3 bases at V and 6 bases at J, with 8 bases in the middle. The CDR3 is 12 residues long. CDR3 sequence reads: CASSDNRAEAFF. Here the CDR3 DNA reads TGCGCCAGCAGTGATAACCGAGCTGAAGCTTTCTTT.

This clonotype was picked up many times. The chain links TRBV27 to TRBJ2-7, with D maybe TRBD2 (7 bases). V gave up 2 bases and J gave up 1 base, with 12 bases separating them. The germline V gene has CDR1 MNHEY and CDR2 SMNVEV (reference sequence). This CDR3 has 15 amino acids. In nucleotides, the CDR3 is TGTGCCAGCAGTTTAGCTCGGGGGGCGTCCTACGAGCAGTACTTC. Protein sequence: CASSLARGASYEQYF.

This clonotype was seen many times. The chain uses TRBV20-1 and TRBJ1-1; TRBD1 is a possible D gene (5 bases). CDR1 is DFQATT and CDR2 is SNEGSKA in the germline V gene (reference sequence). The length of the CDR3 is 14 residues. Trimming cost V 5 bases and J 2 bases, with 15 bases left between them. The CDR3 DNA is TGCAGTGCTTTATCAGGGAGTGGAAACACTGAAGCTTTCTTT. Its translation is CSALSGSGNTEAFF.

This clonotype appeared many times. The rearrangement links TRBV5-4 to TRBJ2-2, with D tentatively TRBD2 (6 bases). V was pared by 2 bases and J by 5 bases, with 22 bases between. In germline, CDR1 is SGHNT, CDR2 YYREEE (reference sequence). The CDR3 runs to 18 residues. Here the CDR3 DNA reads TGTGCCAGCAGCTTTGGGGGGAGACGGGGCATAGGAACCGGGGAGCTGTTTTTT. It is translated as CASSFGGRRGIGTGELFF.

The table lists this clonotype with many counts. The rearrangement links TRBV20-1 to TRBJ2-5; the match to TRBD2 covers 14 bases. The CDR3 consists of 19 residues. V was clipped by 3 bases and J by 1 base; unmatched bases: 13. Germline values: CDR1 DFQATT, CDR2 SNEGSKA (reference sequence). This CDR3 reads CSASLAGTSGSLRQETQYF. CDR3 in DNA: TGCAGTGCTAGTCTCGCCGGGACTAGCGGGAGTTTACGCCAAGAGACCCAGTACTTC.